This entry lists 5 T cell receptor beta chains sequenced from one sample in a study of cytomegalovirus exposure and HLA in healthy donors. The PCR was carried out with 60 Vbeta primers and 13 Jbeta primers. Some clones are missing from TCRdb's copy, which holds only in-frame ones; the method was immunoSEQ multiplex PCR. Of some 110,000 clones listed, more than 65% are singletons. Specimen: PBMCs. The receptors here all came from a woman aged 40 to 50 in good health and CMV-seropositive.

This chain uses TRBV4-1 with TRBJ2-7, with no clear D. V shed 4 bases and J shed 1 base, with 11 bases lying between them. This CDR3 has 14 residues. The germline gives CDR1 MGHRA, CDR2 YSYEKL. CDR3: CASSPPHGSYEQYF. CDR3 DNA: TGCGCCAGCAGCCCACCGCACGGGTCCTACGAGCAGTACTTC.

The gene calls are TRBV6-1 and TRBJ2-7, with 8 positions matching TRBD2. Germline trimming cut 10 bases from V and 4 bases from J; bases unmatched to any gene: 9. Germline values: CDR1 MNHNS, CDR2 SASEGT. The CDR3 covers 13 residues. CDR3 residues: CATSAGEAYEQYF. The CDR3 nucleotides are TGTGCCACATCAGCGGGAGAGGCATACGAGCAGTACTTC.

The CDR3 nucleotides read TGCGCCAGCAGCCGACAGGTCGGCAAAAACATTCAGTACTTC. It specifies CASSRQVGKNIQYF. The rearrangement joins TRBV4-1 to TRBJ2-4, with D perhaps matching TRBD1 (6 bases). Trimming took 4 bases from V and 3 from J, leaving 10 bases between them. This CDR3 contains 14 residues. CDR1 is MGHRA, CDR2 YSYEKL, per germline.

Notes on this clone: A junction boundary mismatches the germline segment, possibly from a read error. CDR3 loop: CASSLAAASAVF. CDR3 bases: TGTGCCAGCAGTTTAGCGGCCGCCTCGGCGGTCTTC. The chain recombines TRBV28 with TRBJ2-1; D uncertain. The CDR3 covers 12 residues. Germline-derived CDR1 and CDR2 are MDHEN and SYDVKM.

V and J are TRBV28 and TRBJ2-5; TRBD1 is a possible D gene (6 bases). V lost 5 bases to trimming and J lost 3 bases, with 19 bases between them. Germline assignment: CDR1 MDHEN and CDR2 SYDVKM. CDR3 length: 16 residues. The CDR3 loop reads CASSTYSRDIKETQYF. The CDR3 DNA reads TGTGCCAGCAGTACGTACAGCCGGGACATAAAAGAGACCCAGTACTTC.